This is a list of T cell receptor beta chains from one sample in a study of blood T cell repertoires in COVID-19. The repertoire was sequenced with immunoSEQ multiplex PCR; TCRdb's copy has only in-frame clones and lacks some. This sample has over 45,000 clones; over 80% occur once, and the top ten carry 7% to 8%. What was sequenced was peripheral blood. These receptors were taken from an older woman with active or convalescent COVID-19. The CDR3 runs from the conserved cysteine through the conserved F or W.

TRBV11-2	CASSLQTGGRTFF
TRBV24-1	CATSEDYLDYNEQFF
TRBV7-2	CASSLAGGGLNEQFF
TRBV7-3	CASSAGLAYNEQFF
TRBV7-3	CASSEGGVQETQYF
TRBV27	CASSTTGNTEAFF
TRBV24-1	CATSDGPGQGRKNIQYF
TRBV2	CASRDRETAEAFF
TRBV28	CASWASYNEQFF
TRBV9	CASSVGPGTPGNTIYF
TRBV24-1	CATSGEETGELFF
TRBV5-1	CASSPGEDGYTF
TRBV5-1	CASSLSGSYGQPQHF
TRBV3-1/TRBV3-2	CASSHTAGVNNEQFF
TRBV5-5	CASSLVPDGYEQYF
TRBV28	CASSQPGLAGVVGELFF
TRBV6-5	CASNPGRFGYTEAFF
TRBV19	CASSVTDRGLNNEQFF
TRBV9	CASSVDRRTPDYGYTF
TRBV9	CASSVGTGHEKLFF
TRBV5-1	CASSSTSGSTDTQYF
TRBV28	CASSRDRGHIQYF
TRBV9	CASRTAGANVLTF
TRBV28	CASHRSGTAKNIQYF
TRBV19	CASRATTSYNEQFF
TRBV28	CAGGSGQGAWQPQHF
TRBV7-8	CASSLVSVYYEQYF